The 23 T cell receptor beta chains listed next were all sequenced from one sample in a study of tumor-infiltrating lymphocytes in primary liver carcinoma. Synthesis of TCR beta cDNA was carried out from about 540 ng total RNA with a constant-region primer. Nested multiplex PCR, run for three rounds with slightly modified ARM-PCR, yielded TCR beta libraries. Running roughly 10 cycles apiece, the first two PCR rounds relied on TRBV1-TRBV30 forward primers together with a C-beta reverse primer. One entry per CDR3 protein results from TCRdb running MiXCR on the multiplex PCR reads. The repertoire includes 250,000 to 350,000 distinct CDR3 sequences, almost 60% of them detected once, and about 15% sits in the top ten. Alongside blood RNA obtained from unsorted whole blood, germline DNA was also extracted. The specimen was peripheral blood. All receptors derive from a woman in her 30s with primary liver carcinoma and hepatitis B virus infection.

Only a few counts were recorded for this clonotype. The chain uses TRBV6-1 and TRBJ2-2; 8 nucleotides agree with TRBD2. Germline-derived CDR1 and CDR2 are MNHNS and SASEGT. Losses at the gene ends were 4 bases for V and 5 bases for J; bases not matched to a gene: 9. This CDR3 is built from 16 residues. CDR3 in amino acids: CASSASSGAVTGELFF. In DNA form, the CDR3 reads TGTGCCAGCAGTGCCAGTAGCGGGGCGGTAACCGGGGAGCTGTTTTTT.

This clonotype was counted a single time. V and J are TRBV7-9 and TRBJ2-7; 13 bases agree with TRBD2. V shed 5 bases, J shed 0 bases, and the junction held 7 bases outside the gene matches. CDR1 is SEHNR, CDR2 FQNEAQ, per germline (reference sequence). The CDR3 has 17 amino acids. DNA of the CDR3: TGTGCCAGCAGCCGGGGGACTAGCGGGACCCTCTCCTACGAGCAGTACTTC. Translation gives CASSRGTSGTLSYEQYF.

This clonotype was seen only a few times. Just one base apart from a much larger clone, this may be a read error. V is TRBV11-2 and J is TRBJ2-5; tentatively, D is TRBD2 (7 bases). The CDR3 extends over 16 amino acids. In germline, CDR1 is SGHAT, CDR2 FQNNGV. Trimming left V 10 bases short and J 4 bases short, with 25 bases between. CDR3 in amino acids: CANTPEGGAFGETQYF. The CDR3 DNA reads as TGTGCCAACACCCCGGAGGGGGGGGCTTTTGGAGAGACCCAGTACTTC.

Points on this clonotype: One end of the junction is discordant with germline, which a read error may explain. J is TRBJ2-1 and V is TRBV7-9, with 7 nucleotides matching TRBD2. Germline CDR1 is SEHNR and CDR2 is FQNEAQ (reference sequence). The CDR3 extends over 15 amino acids. CDR3 protein: CVSSSAGVTYNEQFF. The CDR3 DNA reads as TGTGTCAGCAGCTCTGCGGGAGTAACCTACAATGAGCAGTTCTTC.

The CDR3 DNA sequence: TGTGCCTGGAGTATACAGAACGCCATTCTCACAGATACACAGCATTTT. It codes for CAWSIQNAILTDTQHF. The V call is TRBV30, the J call TRBJ2-3; D unresolved. The end of the DNA aligns better with TRBJ1-5, so the J call may be wrong. There are 16 residues in the CDR3. Germline-derived CDR1 and CDR2 are GTSNPN and SVGIG (reference sequence).

A note on this clonotype: Mismatch with germline at one junction end may stem from a read error. The chain has TRBV11-2 and TRBJ2-7, with 9 bases that match TRBD2. This CDR3 spans 15 amino acids. Per the germline V gene, CDR1 is SGHAT and CDR2 is FQNNGV. The CDR3, as DNA: TGTGCCAGCAGCTTAGCGGTAGCGGGAGAATACGAGCAGTACTTT. Translated, it gives CASSLAVAGEYEQYF.

The chain joins TRBV5-1 to TRBJ2-6; no clear D gene. The CDR3 has 14 amino acids. The V and J ends lost 3 bases and 0 bases respectively, with 4 bases between them. CDR1 SGHRS and CDR2 YFSETQ come from the germline V gene. The chain's CDR3 is CASSSVSGANVLTF. CDR3 nucleotides: TGCGCCAGCAGCTCTGTCTCTGGGGCCAACGTCCTGACTTTC.

V usage is TRBV30 and J usage is TRBJ1-5; tentatively, D is TRBD1 (5 bases). The CDR3 loop spans 13 amino acids. The V gene's germline CDR1 is GTSNPN and CDR2 SVGIG (reference sequence). V lost 0 bases to trimming and J lost 7 bases, with 10 bases between them. The chain's CDR3 is CAWSVQDYQPQHF. The DNA of the CDR3 is TGTGCCTGGAGTGTACAGGACTACCAGCCCCAGCATTTT.

In the case of this clonotype: Its ends do not fully match the called genes, so a read error is possible. This rearrangement joins TRBV10-2 to TRBJ1-4; tentatively, D is TRBD1 (6 bases). The CDR3 extends over 16 amino acids. The germline V gene encodes CDR1 WSHSY and CDR2 SAAADI. The CDR3 region is CTSSEGQPATNDKLFF. The CDR3 DNA is TGCACCAGCAGCGAAGGACAGCCTGCAACTAATGACAAACTGTTTTTT.

In regard to this clonotype: A much larger clone differs from this one at a single base, so this may be a read error. The chain joins TRBV4-1 to TRBJ2-7; the match to TRBD1 covers 12 bases. CDR1 and CDR2 from the germline V gene are MGHRA and YSYEKL. The CDR3 contains 16 residues. CDR3 in DNA: TGCGCCTGCAGCCAAGAAGGGACAGGGGGCCTCTACGAGCAGTACTTC. Translating it yields CACSQEGTGGLYEQYF.

Note on this clonotype: A read error may explain this, as a much larger clone is one base away. This chain links TRBV12-3 or TRBV12-4 with TRBJ2-7; D not resolved. The CDR3 sequence is 12 residues long. The CDR3 is CPSSESSYEQYF. The CDR3 nucleotides read TGTCCCAGCAGCGAGAGCTCCTACGAGCAGTACTTC.

This clonotype was detected ten times or more. The chain recombines TRBV6-6 with TRBJ2-5; D remains unclear. Germline CDR1 MNHNY, CDR2 SVGAGI (reference sequence). V was shortened by 2 bases and J by 5 bases, with 9 bases between the two germline ends. The CDR3 is 13 residues long. The CDR3 protein is CASSYRSAETQYF. The CDR3 DNA is TGTGCCAGCAGTTACAGGTCCGCGGAGACCCAGTACTTC.

Comment on this clonotype: A single base separates this from a much larger clone, so it may be a read error. Without the conserved terminal phenylalanine or tryptophan, this CDR3 likely stems from a read error. The chain uses TRBV6-5 and TRBJ2-3; 16 bases are shared with TRBD2. Germline loops: CDR1 MNHEY, CDR2 SVGAGI. Germline trimming cut 2 bases from V and 7 bases from J; bases unmatched to any gene: 6. The CDR3 has 17 amino acids. CDR3: CASSYTGLAGGPNTQYL. CDR3 nucleotides: TGTGCCAGCAGTTACACGGGACTAGCGGGAGGGCCGAATACGCAGTATCTT.

The chain combines TRBV7-9 with TRBJ1-3, with D hard to call. This CDR3 spans 14 amino acids. The V end lost 8 bases, the J end lost 7 bases, and 18 bases lay between the germline ends. Germline CDR1 reads SEHNR; CDR2 reads FQNEAQ (reference sequence). CDR3 coding DNA: TGTGCCAGCGGGAGTACGGGGAATAGGAACACCATATATTTT. It translates to CASGSTGNRNTIYF.

This chain joins TRBV11-3 and TRBJ2-5; 12 positions agree with TRBD1. From germline, CDR1 is SGHNT and CDR2 YENEEA. J was trimmed by 9 bases and V by 2 bases; bases with no gene match: 16. The CDR3 is 18 residues long. This chain's CDR3 is CASSLRGGTGGAREAQYF. The CDR3, as DNA: TGTGCCAGCAGCTTAAGGGGTGGGACAGGGGGCGCGAGGGAGGCCCAGTACTTC.

In the case of this clonotype: A much larger clone differs by one base, so this may be a read error. The chain recombines TRBV12-3 or TRBV12-4 with TRBJ1-3, with D hard to call. The CDR3 runs 13 residues. V gave up 5 bases and J gave up 3 bases, with 8 bases separating them. This CDR3 is CASSIGSGNTIYF. As DNA, the CDR3 is TGTGCCAGCAGTATCGGTAGTGGAAACACCATATATTTT.

This clonotype was observed once. The rearrangement uses TRBV28 and TRBJ1-5; D is unresolved. CDR3 size: 15 residues. Germline CDR1 is MDHEN and CDR2 is SYDVKM. Trimming removed 4 bases at V and 3 bases at J, with 13 bases between. CDR3 coding DNA: TGTGCCAGCAGTTCCCACGAAAGACTCAATCAGCCCCAGCATTTT. Residues: CASSSHERLNQPQHF.

CDR3 amino acids: CASRRGGVYEQYF. The CDR3 DNA is TGTGCCAGCAGACGGGGGGGGGTCTACGAGCAGTACTTC. V gene TRBV13 combines with J gene TRBJ2-7; TRBD2 matches 8 bases. J gave up 3 bases and V 6 bases, and 4 bases lay outside the gene matches. This CDR3 has 13 residues. Germline V gene sequence: CDR1 PRHDT, CDR2 FYEKMQ (reference sequence).

The genes are TRBV30 and TRBJ2-7; possible D gene TRBD1, 5 bases. V was clipped by 0 bases and J by 2 bases, with 11 bases between them. The CDR3 runs 14 residues. Germline V gives CDR1 GTSNPN, CDR2 SVGIG (reference sequence). CDR3 DNA sequence: TGTGCCTGGAGTGTTCTGGGGCTGACCTACGAGCAGTACTTC. Translation: CAWSVLGLTYEQYF.

Comment on this clonotype: The missing conserved phenylalanine or tryptophan at the end of this CDR3 makes a read error likely. The rearrangement links TRBV7-8 to TRBJ2-7, with 8 bases matching TRBD1. The CDR3 is 15 residues long. The trim removed 5 bases at V and 2 bases at J, leaving 8 bases unmatched. The germline V gene encodes CDR1 SGHVS and CDR2 FQNEAQ. The CDR3 region has the DNA TGTGCCAGCAGCCGACCCGGGACAGGAGCCTACGAGCAGTACCTC. This translates into CASSRPGTGAYEQYL.

The rearrangement uses TRBV7-9 and TRBJ2-1; unclear D gene. V gave up 1 base and J gave up 4 bases, with 5 bases separating them. The length of the CDR3 is 13 residues. Germline lookup yields CDR1 SEHNR and CDR2 FQNEAQ (reference sequence). The CDR3 spells CASSLVGYNEQFF. The CDR3 DNA reads TGTGCCAGCAGCTTAGTGGGGTACAATGAGCAGTTCTTC.

This clonotype was detected many times. CDR3 region: CASSLDRVSGNTIYF. The CDR3 bases are TGTGCCAGCAGCTTGGACAGGGTATCTGGAAACACCATATATTTT. This chain connects TRBV11-2 to TRBJ1-3; TRBD1 agrees at 8 bases. CDR3 length: 15 residues. V gave up 3 bases and J gave up 1 base; unmatched junction bases: 2. Germline V gives CDR1 SGHAT, CDR2 FQNNGV.

Comment on this clonotype: The junction differs from germline at one of its ends, possibly a read error. The rearrangement uses TRBV11-2 and TRBJ2-7; no definite D call. CDR1 is SGHAT, CDR2 FQNNGV, per germline. The length of the CDR3 is 13 residues. The CDR3 bases are TGTGGCAGCAGGTTAGCCCCCCTCGGGGAGCAGTACTTC. Translated, it gives CGSRLAPLGEQYF.